A single sample is the source of the 14 T cell receptor beta chains below, sequenced in a study of T cell responses to AZD1222 COVID-19 vaccine. The method was immunoSEQ multiplex PCR; TCRdb's version includes in-frame clones alone and lacks a portion of them. This sample carries under 200,000 clones, around nine tenths of them seen once, and the ten largest clones take around 3.6%. The sequences come from peripheral blood, collected 28 days after the second dose of the MenACWY control vaccine. These receptors all stem from an adult who received the MenACWY meningococcal vaccine as a control.

V is TRBV5-1 and J is TRBJ2-1; 9 bases line up with TRBD2. The CDR3 totals 16 residues. Germline lookup yields CDR1 SGHRS and CDR2 YFSETQ. V gave up 3 bases and J gave up 1 base; unmatched junction bases: 5. The CDR3 sequence is CASSSGGRVSYNEQFF. CDR3 sequence (DNA): TGCGCCAGCAGCTCGGGCGGGAGGGTATCCTACAATGAGCAGTTCTTC.

The V call is TRBV19, the J call TRBJ1-1; TRBD1 agrees at 10 bases. This CDR3 spans 16 amino acids. J lost 5 bases, V lost 4 bases, and 10 bases had no gene match. Germline CDR1 and CDR2: LNHDA and SQIVND (reference sequence). CDR3 region: CASSKRTGGVGTEAFF. For the CDR3, the DNA is TGTGCCAGTAGTAAGAGGACAGGGGGAGTGGGAACTGAAGCTTTCTTT.

The chain joins TRBV2 to TRBJ1-2; TRBD1 is a possible D gene (5 bases). Germline CDR1 reads SNHLY; CDR2 reads FYNNEI. Trimming took off 5 bases at V and 6 bases at J, with 10 bases between the two ends. This CDR3 has 12 residues. CDR3 residues: CASSRGMDGYTF. The CDR3, as DNA: TGTGCCAGCAGTAGGGGTATGGATGGCTACACCTTC.

The genes are TRBV5-4 and TRBJ1-6; D is undetermined. Germline V lookup: CDR1 SGHNT, CDR2 YYREEE (reference sequence). The CDR3 consists of 15 residues. V gave up 0 bases and J gave up 3 bases, with 7 bases separating them. In DNA form, the CDR3 reads TGTGCCAGCAGCTTGGGGTCAGGCTATAATTCACCCCTCCACTTT. Translated: CASSLGSGYNSPLHF.

V usage is TRBV7-2 and J usage is TRBJ2-2; D gene ambiguous. Germline V gives CDR1 SGHTA, CDR2 FQGNSA. CDR3 size: 12 residues. V was trimmed by 1 base and J by 7 bases, leaving 4 bases between them. The CDR3: CASSLDIGELFF. For the CDR3, the DNA is TGTGCCAGCAGCTTAGATATCGGGGAGCTGTTTTTT.

V and J are TRBV27 and TRBJ2-1; either TRBD1 or TRBD2 may fit D (5 bases each). This CDR3 is built from 17 residues. The V gene's germline CDR1 is MNHEY and CDR2 SMNVEV (reference sequence). The germline V and J ends were trimmed by 5 bases and 0 bases, with 17 bases remaining between them. The CDR3 DNA reads TGTGCCAGCAGTCGCGACGGGACCCCGAGCTCCTACAATGAGCAGTTCTTC. It yields the protein CASSRDGTPSSYNEQFF.

The chain recombines TRBV30 with TRBJ2-7, with D possibly being TRBD2 (5 bases). Per germline, CDR1 GTSNPN and CDR2 SVGIG (reference sequence). The CDR3 is 15 amino acids. V was pared by 3 bases and J by 1 base, with 16 bases between. CDR3 in amino acids: CAWSPGLGVSYEQYF. The CDR3 region has the DNA TGTGCCTGGAGCCCCGGACTGGGTGTTTCCTACGAGCAGTACTTC. Full variable domain (missing parts from reference TRBV30 and TRBJ2-7): SQTIHQWPATLVQPVGSPLSLECTVEGTSNPNLYWYRQAAGRGLQLLFYSVGIGQISSEVPQNLSASRPQDRQFILSSKKLLLSDSGFYLCAWSPGLGVSYEQYFGPGTRLTVT.

The chain couples TRBV24-1 to TRBJ2-7, with 8 bases fitting TRBD2. Losses at the gene ends were 2 bases for V and 1 base for J; bases not matched to a gene: 6. The length of the CDR3 is 16 residues. The germline V gene encodes CDR1 KGHDR and CDR2 SFDVKD. The CDR3 DNA reads TGTGCCACCAGTGATTCTTCCGGGACTAGATCCTACGAGCAGTACTTC. Protein: CATSDSSGTRSYEQYF.

V usage is TRBV10-3 and J usage is TRBJ2-2, with 9 bases identical to TRBD1. Germline lookup yields CDR1 ENHRY and CDR2 SYGVKD. The V and J ends lost 8 bases and 0 bases, in that order; junction bases with no gene match: 10. There are 17 residues in the CDR3. Written as DNA, the CDR3 is TGTGCCATCCCTAATTCCGGGACAGGGACGAACACCGGGGAGCTGTTTTTT. Protein sequence: CAIPNSGTGTNTGELFF.

The V call is TRBV9, the J call TRBJ1-4; TRBD1 aligns across 7 bases. This CDR3 has 15 amino acids. CDR1 and CDR2 (germline): SGDLS, YYNGEE. With 4 bases clipped from V and 8 bases from J, the junction kept 11 bases outside the gene matches. In DNA, the CDR3 is TGTGCCAGCAGCAGGCCTCGACAGGGTTCAGAAAAACTGTTTTTT. Translating it yields CASSRPRQGSEKLFF.

This chain connects TRBV5-1 to TRBJ2-3, with D perhaps TRBD1 (5 bases). The CDR3 totals 16 residues. Trimming cost V 0 bases and J 6 bases, with 17 bases left between them. The germline V gene encodes CDR1 SGHRS and CDR2 YFSETQ. The CDR3 loop reads CASSLDRSPAGDTQYF. CDR3 nucleotides: TGCGCCAGCAGCTTGGATCGGTCTCCTGCAGGGGATACGCAGTATTTT.

V usage is TRBV15 and J usage is TRBJ2-5, with D unclear. Trimming cost V 0 bases and J 3 bases, with 8 bases left between them. The length of the CDR3 is 14 residues. Germline CDR1 LNHNV, CDR2 YYDKDF (reference sequence). The chain's CDR3 is CATSRDFNEETQYF. The DNA of the CDR3 is TGTGCCACCAGCAGAGATTTTAATGAAGAGACCCAGTACTTC.

This sequence joins TRBV27 and TRBJ1-5; D perhaps matches TRBD1 (6 bases). Germline V lookup: CDR1 MNHEY, CDR2 SMNVEV (reference sequence). The ends were cut back, 7 bases at V and 4 bases at J, with 14 bases in the middle. The CDR3 runs 14 residues. The CDR3 DNA sequence: TGTGCCAGCAAATCCGGACAGATAAATCAGCCCCAGCATTTT. This gives the protein CASKSGQINQPQHF.

This clone was detected only once. This chain connects TRBV14 to TRBJ2-7; D may correspond to TRBD1 or TRBD2 (5 bases each). CDR3 length: 12 residues. V shed 3 bases and J shed 8 bases, with 11 bases lying between them. Germline values: CDR1 SGHDN, CDR2 FVKESK. The CDR3 region has the DNA TGTGCCAGCAGCCACTTACCGGGACAGCAGTACTTC. This gives the protein CASSHLPGQQYF.